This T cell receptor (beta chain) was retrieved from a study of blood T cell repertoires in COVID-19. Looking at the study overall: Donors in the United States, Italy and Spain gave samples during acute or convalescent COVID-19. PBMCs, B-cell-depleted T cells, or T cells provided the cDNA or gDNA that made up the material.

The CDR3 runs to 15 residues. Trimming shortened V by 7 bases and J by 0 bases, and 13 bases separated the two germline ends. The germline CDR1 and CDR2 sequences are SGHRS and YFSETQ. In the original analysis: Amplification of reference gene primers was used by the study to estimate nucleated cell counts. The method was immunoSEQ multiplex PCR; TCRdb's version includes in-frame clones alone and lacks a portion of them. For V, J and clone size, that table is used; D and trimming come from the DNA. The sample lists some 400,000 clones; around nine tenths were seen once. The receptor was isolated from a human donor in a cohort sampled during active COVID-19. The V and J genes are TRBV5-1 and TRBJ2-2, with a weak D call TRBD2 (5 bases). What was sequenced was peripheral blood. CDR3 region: CASRTPGTNTGELFF. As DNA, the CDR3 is TGCGCCAGCCGAACTCCCGGGACGAACACCGGGGAGCTGTTTTTT.